This is a list of T cell receptor beta chains from one sample in a study of T cell repertoires in cytomegalovirus infection. TCRdb passed the reads through MiXCR, listing each CDR3 protein once. The sample carries about 900,000 distinct CDR3 sequences, around 30% recorded once. Their antigens remain unidentified. Material: cultured CD8+ T cells from PBMCs, obtained from culture after CMV antigen stimulation. These receptors were taken from a human donor in good health (CMV status not recorded). Some clones in this sample may be carry-over from other donors' samples. Each CDR3 is given with its conserved first and last residue. Fields, in order: CDR3 length, D gene, J gene, V gene, clone size, CDR3 DNA, CDR3 protein. The D gene is left open where the match is weak. Some rows mark clone size as missing; the rest say once, few, many or name a class of expanded clone.

13	-	TRBJ2-3	TRBV27	many	TGTGCCAGCAGCCAACTAAGCACAGATACGCAGTATTTT	CASSQLSTDTQYF
16	TRBD1	TRBJ1-2	TRBV5-6	-	TGTGCCAGCAGCTTGGGCAGGGGGCATCCTAACTATGGCTACACCTTC	CASSLGRGHPNYGYTF
14	TRBD2	TRBJ2-1	TRBV4-1	once	TGCGCCAGCAGCCAAGACAACCGCGGGGGGTGGCCGTTCTTC	CASSQDNRGGWPFF
10	-	TRBJ2-3	TRBV7-9	-	TGTGCCGGAAACACAGATACGCAGTATTTT	CAGNTDTQYF
16	-	TRBJ2-2	TRBV14	few	TGTGCCAGCATGGGTAGGGGCGCCGGAAACACCGGGGAGCTGTTTTTT	CASMGRGAGNTGELFF
17	TRBD1	TRBJ2-6	TRBV5-3	few	TGTGCCAGCACCCGGACAGGGGGTTCCTCTGGGGCCAACGTCCTGACTTTC	CASTRTGGSSGANVLTF
14	-	TRBJ2-5	TRBV28	-	TGTGCCAGCAGTTCCCGGGACGGGATAGAGACCCAGTACTTC	CASSSRDGIETQYF
15	-	TRBJ1-2	TRBV19	-	TGTGCCAGTTCTCCCGGATCCAGGGGCGCCTATGGCTACACCTTC	CASSPGSRGAYGYTF
14	-	TRBJ1-5	TRBV19	few	TGTGCCAGTAGTATGCGCAGGGTTAATCAGCCCCAGCATTTT	CASSMRRVNQPQHF
16	-	TRBJ1-5	TRBV20-1	few	TGCAGTGCTAGAGTGTCGGGGTTAGATAGCAATCAGCCCCAGCATTTT	CSARVSGLDSNQPQHF
13	TRBD2	TRBJ2-1	TRBV7-9	-	TGTGCCAGCAGCTTAGGAGTAGCGGGGGTTCCGGTCTTC	CASSLGVAGVPVF
14	TRBD2	TRBJ2-5	TRBV12-3/TRBV12-4	-	TGTGCCAGCAGTTTATTCGGGGGGGCGGAGACCCAGTACTTC	CASSLFGGAETQYF
14	-	TRBJ1-1	TRBV7-6	-	TGTGCCAGCAGCTCAGAGTATACTTATACTGAAGCTTTCTTT	CASSSEYTYTEAFF
16	TRBD2	TRBJ2-7	TRBV9	-	TGTGCCAGCAGCGTAGCAGGACTAGCGGGGGGCTACGAGCAGTACTTC	CASSVAGLAGGYEQYF
12	-	TRBJ1-2	TRBV7-9	few	TGTGCCCACAGGGTGGGGGCTCACGGCTACACCTTC	CAHRVGAHGYTF
16	-	TRBJ2-1	TRBV6-8	-	TGTGCCAGCAGTTACGGAAAGGGGTCGGTCTACAATGAGCAGTTCTTC	CASSYGKGSVYNEQFF
17	TRBD1	TRBJ1-1	TRBV7-6	many	TGTGCCAGCAGCTTAGCGGGGCAGGGGGCAAGTATCACTGAAGCTTTCTTT	CASSLAGQGASITEAFF
18	-	TRBJ2-2	TRBV12-3/TRBV12-4	few	TGTGCCAGCAGTCCGCGGGGAGAAAGATCGGGGAACACCGGGGAGCTGTTTTTT	CASSPRGERSGNTGELFF
17	TRBD1	TRBJ2-1	TRBV24-1	few	TGTGCCACCAGTGATTCGCAGCGACAGGGGGTGGGCAATGAGCAGTTCTTC	CATSDSQRQGVGNEQFF
14	-	TRBJ2-1	TRBV6-5	-	TGTGCCAGCAGTTACGGTAGGACCTACAATGAGCAGTTCTTC	CASSYGRTYNEQFF
15	-	TRBJ1-1	TRBV7-9	-	TGTGCCAGCAGCTTAGCAGGGATAATGAACACTGAAGCTTTCTTT	CASSLAGIMNTEAFF
18	-	TRBJ1-2	TRBV6-1	many	TGTGCCAGCAGTCTTCGAGGGACACCGAATTATGGGAACTATGGCTACACCTTC	CASSLRGTPNYGNYGYTF
17	-	TRBJ2-7	TRBV5-6	-	TGTGCCAGCAGCTTGATGTCGCCGTCGAACGGACTCTACGAGCAGTACTTC	CASSLMSPSNGLYEQYF
15	-	TRBJ2-5	TRBV7-6	-	TGTGTCAGCAGCCCACTCCTGAGCCTTCAAGAGACCCAGTACTTC	CVSSPLLSLQETQYF
14	-	TRBJ1-2	TRBV7-3	-	TGTGCCAGCAGTTCGGGGGCGTCCCCCTATGGCTACACCTTC	CASSSGASPYGYTF
13	-	TRBJ1-1	TRBV12-5	-	TGTGCTAGTGGTTCCCGAGCCAAAGAGGAAGCTTTCTTT	CASGSRAKEEAFF
13	TRBD2	TRBJ2-1	TRBV13	few	TGTGCCAGCAGCTGGGGGGGGTGGAATGAGCAGTTCTTC	CASSWGGWNEQFF
19	TRBD1	TRBJ2-3	TRBV6-5	-	TGTGCCAGCAGTTACTCGAGGGTCTGGCGGACAGGGAACACAGATACGCAGTATTTT	CASSYSRVWRTGNTDTQYF
14	-	TRBJ2-4	TRBV7-9	-	TGTGCCAGCAGACCACAGGGAGATGCGGACATTCAGTACTTC	CASRPQGDADIQYF
19	TRBD1	TRBJ1-5	TRBV7-2	many	TGTGCCAGCAGCCTCCTCTCGGGACAGGGTATGTTCGGCAATCAGCCCCAGCATTTT	CASSLLSGQGMFGNQPQHF
13	-	TRBJ1-2	TRBV7-9	-	TGTGCCAGCATCCACCTAGGGGACTATGGCTACACCTTC	CASIHLGDYGYTF
15	-	TRBJ1-5	TRBV20-1	-	TGCAGTGCTATTAGCGCCGACTTAGGGGTTCAGCCCCAGCATTTT	CSAISADLGVQPQHF
15	-	TRBJ1-1	TRBV19	few	TGTGCCAGTAGCGTGAATACGGGGATGGTCACTGAAGCTTTCTTT	CASSVNTGMVTEAFF
15	-	TRBJ1-2	TRBV4-3	few	TGCGCCAGCAGCCAATTGGGGCAGGAAAACTATGGCTACACCTTC	CASSQLGQENYGYTF
16	-	TRBJ2-1	TRBV12-3/TRBV12-4	many	TGTGCCAGCAAAGACCATAGGGGGGGCCCCTACAATGAGCAGTTCTTC	CASKDHRGGPYNEQFF
16	TRBD1	TRBJ2-2	TRBV20-1	-	TGCAGTGCTAGAGATCACGAGGGGGCGCTTGGCGGGGAGCTGTTTTTT	CSARDHEGALGGELFF
16	TRBD2	TRBJ2-1	TRBV10-3	once	TGTGCCATTCTAGCGGGGATGACACACTCCTACAATGAGCAGTTCTTC	CAILAGMTHSYNEQFF
15	-	TRBJ1-6	TRBV20-1	-	TGCAGTGCTAAAGGGGCAGGGCGCTATAATTCACCCCTCCACTTT	CSAKGAGRYNSPLHF
16	TRBD2	TRBJ2-1	TRBV7-9	-	TGTGCCAGCAGCAGTAGCGGGGGGGCCTCCTACAATGAGCAGTTCTTC	CASSSSGGASYNEQFF
15	TRBD2	TRBJ2-3	TRBV6-2/TRBV6-3	-	TGTGCCATTTGGCGGGGGGGACTAAGCACAGATATGCAGTATTTT	CAIWRGGLSTDMQYF
11	-	TRBJ2-1	TRBV12-5	few	TGTGCTAGTGGCCAGGGATATGAGCAGTTCTTC	CASGQGYEQFF